A selection of T cell receptor beta chains follows, all from one sample in a study of identical twins. Using its own MiXCR run on the 5' RACE reads, TCRdb lists one record per CDR3 protein. The sample holds 500,000 to 650,000 distinct CDR3 sequences, just over 7% seen once. The data also belong to a second study, concerning yellow fever vaccine responses in identical twins.

The specimen was PBMCs. These receptors were collected from a woman younger than 30 in good health. The CDR3 runs from the conserved cysteine through the conserved F or W. D genes are given only for firm matches. Not every row has a clone size; where given, it reads once, few, many or a size class.

D gene: -
J gene: TRBJ1-4
clone size: -
V gene: TRBV12-3/TRBV12-4
CDR3 DNA: TGTGCCACTCGACCGGCGTCAACTAATGGAGAACTGTTTTTT
CDR3 protein: CATRPASTNGELFF

D gene: TRBD1
J gene: TRBJ1-1
clone size: many
V gene: TRBV2
CDR3 DNA: TGTGCCAGCAGTGAATGGACAGGGGTAGCTTTCTTT
CDR3 protein: CASSEWTGVAFF

D gene: -
J gene: TRBJ1-2
clone size: many
V gene: TRBV20-1
CDR3 DNA: TGCAGTGCTAGCCAATCTTCGGTGCCCTATGGCTACACCTTC
CDR3 protein: CSASQSSVPYGYTF

D gene: -
J gene: TRBJ1-6
clone size: -
V gene: TRBV5-4
CDR3 DNA: TGTGCCAGCAGCTACGGACACGGAGGTTCACCCCTCCACTTT
CDR3 protein: CASSYGHGGSPLHF

D gene: TRBD2
J gene: TRBJ2-3
clone size: many
V gene: TRBV28
CDR3 DNA: TGTGCCAGCAGGGCCCTAGCGGGAGCGGCTTTTAGAGATACGCAGTATTTT
CDR3 protein: CASRALAGAAFRDTQYF

D gene: -
J gene: TRBJ2-1
clone size: few
V gene: TRBV20-1
CDR3 DNA: TGCAGTGCTAGATCTACCGGGAGTCCTTACAATGAGCAGTTCTTC
CDR3 protein: CSARSTGSPYNEQFF

D gene: -
J gene: TRBJ1-2
clone size: -
V gene: TRBV5-6
CDR3 DNA: TGTGCCAGCAGCTTAGCTACGGGTGGCTACACCTTC
CDR3 protein: CASSLATGGYTF

D gene: TRBD2
J gene: TRBJ2-5
clone size: few
V gene: TRBV15
CDR3 DNA: TGTGCCACCAGCAGAGTAGGACTAGCGGTGGAAGAGACCCAGTACTTC
CDR3 protein: CATSRVGLAVEETQYF

D gene: -
J gene: TRBJ2-1
clone size: -
V gene: TRBV11-3
CDR3 DNA: TGTGCCAGCAGCTTAGCCGGGTTGTGGGCCACCTACAATGAGCAGTTCTTC
CDR3 protein: CASSLAGLWATYNEQFF

D gene: -
J gene: TRBJ2-7
clone size: few
V gene: TRBV20-1
CDR3 DNA: TGCAGTGTCAGCACAATAAACAGGGGAGGGTCCTACGAGCAGTACTTC
CDR3 protein: CSVSTINRGGSYEQYF

D gene: -
J gene: TRBJ2-1
clone size: few
V gene: TRBV9
CDR3 DNA: TGTGCCAGCAGCGTAGGAAGCGGTGGGGCCTGGGATGAGCAGTTCTTC
CDR3 protein: CASSVGSGGAWDEQFF

D gene: -
J gene: TRBJ1-4
clone size: -
V gene: TRBV7-2
CDR3 DNA: TGTGCCAGCAGCTTAGGGGGGCCCGGTGAAAAACTGTTTTTT
CDR3 protein: CASSLGGPGEKLFF

D gene: TRBD1
J gene: TRBJ1-6
clone size: -
V gene: TRBV27
CDR3 DNA: TGTGCCAGCAGTTCCAGGGGGCTGAATTCACCCCTCCACTTT
CDR3 protein: CASSSRGLNSPLHF

D gene: -
J gene: TRBJ2-2
clone size: -
V gene: TRBV28
CDR3 DNA: TGTGCCAGCAGGGTCCTTGCCGGGGAGCTGTTTTTT
CDR3 protein: CASRVLAGELFF

D gene: -
J gene: TRBJ1-4
clone size: many
V gene: TRBV6-1
CDR3 DNA: TGTGCCAGCAGCGAGGACGTAAGGGGGGAAAAACTGTTTTTT
CDR3 protein: CASSEDVRGEKLFF

D gene: -
J gene: TRBJ1-2
clone size: many
V gene: TRBV7-9
CDR3 DNA: TGTGCCAGCAGCTTTAATCTTCTGGACTATGGCTACACCTTC
CDR3 protein: CASSFNLLDYGYTF

D gene: -
J gene: TRBJ2-6
clone size: -
V gene: TRBV28
CDR3 DNA: TGTGCCAGCACCAAACTCATCGCCTCTGGGGCCAACGTCCTGACTTTC
CDR3 protein: CASTKLIASGANVLTF

D gene: -
J gene: TRBJ2-2
clone size: -
V gene: TRBV24-1
CDR3 DNA: TGTGCCACCAAAGAGGGGGTAAACACCGGGGAGCTGTTTTTT
CDR3 protein: CATKEGVNTGELFF

D gene: TRBD2
J gene: TRBJ2-7
clone size: -
V gene: TRBV4-1
CDR3 DNA: TGCGCCAGCAGCCACCCCCTAGCGGGTGAGCAGTACTTC
CDR3 protein: CASSHPLAGEQYF

D gene: -
J gene: TRBJ2-1
clone size: few
V gene: TRBV12-3/TRBV12-4
CDR3 DNA: TGTGCCAGCAGCCCCGGATGGCTAGCCAATGAGCAGTTCTTC
CDR3 protein: CASSPGWLANEQFF

D gene: TRBD1
J gene: TRBJ2-2
clone size: few
V gene: TRBV29-1
CDR3 DNA: TGCAGCGTTGAGGGAATAGACAGGGGAGTCTCCGGGGAGCTGTTTTTT
CDR3 protein: CSVEGIDRGVSGELFF

D gene: TRBD1
J gene: TRBJ2-3
clone size: -
V gene: TRBV12-3/TRBV12-4
CDR3 DNA: TGTGCCAGCAGGATGACAGGGCCTAGCACAGATACGCAGTATTTT
CDR3 protein: CASRMTGPSTDTQYF

D gene: -
J gene: TRBJ1-4
clone size: many
V gene: TRBV5-1
CDR3 DNA: TGCGCCAGCAGCTTGGTCGGATACTCAACTAATGAAAAACTGTTTTTT
CDR3 protein: CASSLVGYSTNEKLFF

D gene: -
J gene: TRBJ2-5
clone size: -
V gene: TRBV20-1
CDR3 DNA: TGCAGTGCTAGGGATACTATAAGAGAGACCCAGTACTTC
CDR3 protein: CSARDTIRETQYF

D gene: -
J gene: TRBJ1-6
clone size: many
V gene: TRBV20-1
CDR3 DNA: TGCAGTGCCCCCGAGGGGGACCGAAATTCACCCCTCCACTTT
CDR3 protein: CSAPEGDRNSPLHF

D gene: -
J gene: TRBJ1-2
clone size: -
V gene: TRBV15
CDR3 DNA: TGTGCCACCAGCAGAGAACGCCAGGGTGGCTACACCTTC
CDR3 protein: CATSRERQGGYTF

D gene: -
J gene: TRBJ2-5
clone size: -
V gene: TRBV20-1
CDR3 DNA: TGCAGTGCTATGACAGGAGGTTTGGGAGAGACCCAGTACTTC
CDR3 protein: CSAMTGGLGETQYF

D gene: -
J gene: TRBJ2-1
clone size: -
V gene: TRBV6-1
CDR3 DNA: TGTGCCAGCGCCGACAATGAGCAGTTCTTC
CDR3 protein: CASADNEQFF

D gene: TRBD1
J gene: TRBJ1-6
clone size: few
V gene: TRBV10-3
CDR3 DNA: TGTGCCATCAGTGAGCTTAGGACAGGGGGCTATAATTCACCCCTCCACTTT
CDR3 protein: CAISELRTGGYNSPLHF